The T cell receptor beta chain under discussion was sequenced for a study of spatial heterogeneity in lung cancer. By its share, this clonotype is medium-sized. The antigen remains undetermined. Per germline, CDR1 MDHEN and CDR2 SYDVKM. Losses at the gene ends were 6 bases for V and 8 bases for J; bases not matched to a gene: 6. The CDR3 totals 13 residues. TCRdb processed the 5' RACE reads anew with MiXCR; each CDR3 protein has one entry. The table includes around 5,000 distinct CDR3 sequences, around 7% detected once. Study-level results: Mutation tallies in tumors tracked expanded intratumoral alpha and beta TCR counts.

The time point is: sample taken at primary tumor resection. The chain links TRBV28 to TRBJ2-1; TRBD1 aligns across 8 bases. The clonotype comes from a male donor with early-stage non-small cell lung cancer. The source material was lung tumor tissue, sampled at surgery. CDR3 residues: CASRPDRVDEQFF. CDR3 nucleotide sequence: TGTGCCAGCAGGCCGGACAGGGTCGATGAGCAGTTCTTC.